These 6 T cell receptor beta chains were all obtained from the same sample, sequenced in a study of blood T cell repertoires in COVID-19. Assay: immunoSEQ multiplex PCR; the TCRdb copy retains only in-frame clones and omits some. The table has over 200,000 clones, around 90% seen once; the top ten hold 0.7%. Specimen: peripheral blood. All receptors come from a human donor in a cohort sampled during active COVID-19.

The chain couples TRBV6-1 to TRBJ2-6, with 8 bases identical to TRBD1. Per germline, CDR1 MNHNS and CDR2 SASEGT. V dropped 3 bases and J dropped 6; count of bases not matched to a gene: 1. This CDR3 region has 14 residues. CDR3 loop: CASSEDREANVLTF. CDR3 DNA sequence: TGTGCCAGCAGTGAGGACAGGGAGGCCAACGTCCTGACTTTC.

The V and J genes are TRBV6-5 and TRBJ2-7; 11 bases fit TRBD2. CDR1 is MNHEY, CDR2 SVGAGI, per germline. The V and J ends lost 6 bases and 2 bases, in that order; junction bases with no gene match: 6. The CDR3 is 15 residues long. CDR3 region: CASRYGTSGTYEQYF. For the CDR3, the DNA is TGTGCCAGCAGATATGGGACTAGCGGAACCTACGAGCAGTACTTC.

The rearrangement uses TRBV19 and TRBJ1-6, with 8 bases fitting TRBD1. CDR1 and CDR2 (germline): LNHDA, SQIVND (reference sequence). This CDR3 is 17 amino acids long. The trim removed 10 bases at V and 4 bases at J, leaving 15 bases unmatched. CDR3 region: CATKTSGTGVYNSPLHF. CDR3 DNA sequence: TGTGCCACCAAGACCTCCGGGACAGGCGTTTATAATTCACCCCTCCACTTT. Combining the CDR3 with reference TRBV19 and TRBJ1-6 gives the whole variable domain DGGITQSPKYLFRKEGQNVTLSCEQNLNHDAMYWYRQDPGQGLRLIYYSQIVNDFQKGDIAEGYSVSREKKESFPLTVTSAQKNPTAFYLCATKTSGTGVYNSPLHFGNGTRLTVT.

This sequence joins TRBV7-9 and TRBJ2-2, with 8 bases that match TRBD2. Germline V lookup: CDR1 SEHNR, CDR2 FQNEAQ (reference sequence). The length of the CDR3 is 15 residues. V lost 6 bases to trimming and J lost 4 bases; unmatched junction nucleotides: 7. CDR3 region: CASSPSGSSTGELFF. The CDR3 nucleotides are TGTGCCAGCAGTCCGAGCGGGAGTAGCACCGGGGAGCTGTTTTTT.

The chain is built from TRBV9 and TRBJ2-2; D perhaps matches TRBD1 (6 bases). This CDR3 region has 16 residues. CDR1 is SGDLS and CDR2 is YYNGEE in the germline V gene. Between the trimmed V and J ends, which lost 2 bases and 2 bases, there was a span of 13 bases. The CDR3 spells CASSVLGGSNTGELFF. The CDR3 DNA follows: TGTGCCAGCAGCGTGTTAGGGGGTTCAAACACCGGGGAGCTGTTTTTT.

The V call is TRBV19, the J call TRBJ1-3, with D perhaps matching TRBD1 (5 bases). CDR3 length equals 16 residues. Trimming shortened V by 4 bases and J by 0 bases, and 13 bases separated the two germline ends. The V gene's germline CDR1 is LNHDA and CDR2 SQIVND (reference sequence). For the CDR3, the DNA is TGTGCCAGTAGTACTAGGACACCGAACTCTGGAAACACCATATATTTT. Amino acid sequence: CASSTRTPNSGNTIYF.